This T cell receptor beta chain is drawn from a study of shared T cell receptors in the human thymus. Only in-frame clones appear in the TCRdb table, and some are missing; sequencing was by immunoSEQ multiplex PCR. The repertoire holds approximately 660,000 clones, with approximately 88% as singletons. Per the germline V gene, CDR1 is MNHEY and CDR2 is SMNVEV (reference sequence). With V trimmed by 2 bases and J by 2 bases, 8 bases remained unmatched. This CDR3 has 17 residues. These data were also reused for a study on human thymus T cells. According to that study: Thymus tissue for the work was resected from patients undergoing corrective heart surgery. Gene usage for V and J segments appeared biased in thymic and blood repertoires. Highly overlapping thymic repertoires among unrelated individuals were reported in related research.

This clonotype originated in a boy younger than two with a congenital heart defect. Sequencing was done on a sample of thymocytes. The chain joins TRBV27 to TRBJ2-3; 9 nucleotides line up with TRBD2. The CDR3 DNA reads as TGTGCCAGCAGTTTACTCAGGACTAGCGCCCACACAGATACGCAGTATTTT. This gives the protein CASSLLRTSAHTDTQYF.